Presented here are 12 T cell receptor beta chains from one specimen sequenced in a study of regulatory T cells in long-lasting Graves disease. For TCR beta, libraries came from iRepertoire HTBI primers and Arm-PCR of CDR3 regions. TCRdb reprocessed the multiplex PCR reads via MiXCR and lists one record per CDR3 protein. There are some 420,000 distinct CDR3 sequences in the sample; under 25% occur only once, and about an eighth lies in the top ten. Documented time point: persistent/refractory GD, antithyroid drugs over 5 years with positive TRAb. There was RNA extracted from PBMCs, and the TCR library was made from it. Specimen: peripheral blood mononuclear cells (PBMCs), collected when the disease was refractory, from a patient treated with antithyroid drugs. Receptors originate from a female donor with Graves disease.

Only a few counts were recorded for this clonotype. This sequence joins TRBV28 and TRBJ2-1; D call uncertain. V shed 5 bases and J shed 4 bases, with 15 bases lying between them. Germline values: CDR1 MDHEN, CDR2 SYDVKM. The CDR3 sequence is 15 residues long. CDR3 coding DNA: TGTGCCAGCAGTGCCCCAGGAGATCGGTACAATGAGCAGTTCTTC. Encoded protein: CASSAPGDRYNEQFF.

V gene TRBV20-1 combines with J gene TRBJ2-1; 14 positions agree with TRBD2. This CDR3 spans 15 amino acids. Germline V lookup: CDR1 DFQATT, CDR2 SNEGSKA (reference sequence). J lost 10 bases, V lost 5 bases, and 10 bases had no gene match. This CDR3 is CSASGGLAGGNEQFF. In nucleotides, the CDR3 is TGCAGTGCTTCAGGAGGACTAGCGGGAGGTAACGAGCAGTTCTTC.

The chain carries TRBV5-1 and TRBJ1-1; D is unresolved. The CDR3 is 14 amino acids. CDR1 and CDR2 from the germline V gene are SGHRS and YFSETQ. Trimming pared 5 bases from V and 2 bases from J, leaving 13 bases between. In DNA, the CDR3 is TGCGCCAGCAGACCCTTGGAGAGAAACACTGAAGCTTTCTTT. As protein: CASRPLERNTEAFF.

This clonotype was counted a few times. The V and J genes are TRBV5-5 and TRBJ2-3; D is unresolved. Between the trimmed V and J ends, which lost 3 bases and 7 bases, there was a span of 6 bases. Germline V gives CDR1 SGHKS, CDR2 YYEKEE (reference sequence). This CDR3 is 11 amino acids long. The CDR3 nucleotides read TGTGCCAGCAGCTGGGAACATACGCAGTATTTT. Translation: CASSWEHTQYF. The full variable domain, its missing parts supplied by reference TRBV5-5 and TRBJ2-3, is DAGVTQSPTHLIKTRGQQVTLRCSPISGHKSVSWYQQVLGQGPQFIFQYYEKEERGRGNFPDRFSARQFPNYSSELNVNALLLGDSALYLCASSWEHTQYFGPGTRLTVL.

About this clonotype itself: At one of its ends the junction is not consistent with the germline gene, which may arise from a read error. This CDR3 reads CASSPYVATEGQPRHF. As DNA, the CDR3 is TGTGCCAGCAGTCCCTATGTGGCCACCGAGGGTCAGCCCCGGCATTTT. V gene TRBV27 combines with J gene TRBJ1-5, with D hard to call. CDR1 MNHEY and CDR2 SMNVEV come from the germline V gene (reference sequence). The CDR3 length is 16 residues.

Many counts were recorded for this clonotype. V gene TRBV20-1 combines with J gene TRBJ1-6; D is ambiguous. The V gene's germline CDR1 is DFQATT and CDR2 SNEGSKA (reference sequence). The CDR3 is 17 amino acids. Trimming cost V 6 bases and J 3 bases, with 21 bases left between them. The CDR3 protein is CSAFWAASGFYNSPLHF. Here the CDR3 DNA reads TGCAGTGCCTTTTGGGCAGCATCCGGCTTCTATAATTCACCCCTCCACTTT.

This clonotype was picked up many times. V and J are TRBV2 and TRBJ1-3; the D gene is possibly TRBD1 (6 bases). Trimming took off 9 bases at V and 6 bases at J, with 9 bases between the two ends. The germline gives CDR1 SNHLY, CDR2 FYNNEI. This CDR3 is 11 amino acids long. The CDR3 reads CARDSENTIYF. The CDR3 coding sequence is TGTGCCAGGGACAGCGAAAACACCATATATTTT.

This clonotype was detected ten times or more. The chain uses TRBV7-2 and TRBJ1-2, with D unresolved. This CDR3 is built from 16 residues. V lost 2 bases and J 7 bases, leaving 20 bases between the germline ends. CDR1 is SGHTA and CDR2 is FQGNSA in the germline V gene. The CDR3 DNA follows: TGTGCCAGCAGCTTATACCTCAGCGGACCCAACGGTGGCTACACCTTC. Translating it yields CASSLYLSGPNGGYTF.

This clonotype came up many times. This rearrangement joins TRBV19 to TRBJ2-7; no clear D. The CDR3 has 13 amino acids. Trimming cost V 6 bases and J 0 bases, with 9 bases left between them. Germline V lookup: CDR1 LNHDA, CDR2 SQIVND (reference sequence). The CDR3 region has the DNA TGTGCCAGTAGGGCGGCGGTCTCCTACGAGCAGTACTTC. It specifies CASRAAVSYEQYF. Variable domain in full (rest from reference TRBV19 and TRBJ2-7): DGGITQSPKYLFRKEGQNVTLSCEQNLNHDAMYWYRQDPGQGLRLIYYSQIVNDFQKGDIAEGYSVSREKKESFPLTVTSAQKNPTAFYLCASRAAVSYEQYFGPGTRLTVT.

This clonotype was seen more than once but under ten times. The CDR3 nucleotides are TGTGCCAGCAGTTACGACGGGGGGGCCGTAGAGACCCAGTACTTC. Translating it yields CASSYDGGAVETQYF. The rearrangement uses TRBV6-2 or TRBV6-3 and TRBJ2-5; the match to TRBD2 covers 8 bases. This CDR3 is built from 15 residues. CDR1 is MNHEY, CDR2 SVGEGT, per germline. Trimming removed 2 bases from V and 4 bases from J; junction bases left unmatched: 6.

This clonotype was found many times. The chain has TRBV20-1 and TRBJ1-5; TRBD1 aligns across 11 bases. Germline assignment: CDR1 DFQATT and CDR2 SNEGSKA (reference sequence). Trimming took 6 bases from V and 5 from J; bases not matched to a gene: 0. The CDR3 has 12 amino acids. CDR3 in DNA: TGCAGTGCGGGACAGGGGGATCAGCCCCAGCATTTT. It codes for CSAGQGDQPQHF.

The gene calls are TRBV28 and TRBJ2-1; unclear D gene. Germline CDR1 is MDHEN and CDR2 is SYDVKM. Between the trimmed V and J ends, which lost 6 bases and 7 bases, there was a span of 10 bases. CDR3 length: 12 residues. CDR3 loop: CASSTVGNEQFF. DNA for the CDR3: TGTGCCAGCAGCACCGTCGGTAATGAGCAGTTCTTC.